What follows are 26 T cell receptor beta chains derived from one specimen sequenced in a study of shared clonotypes between healthy human individuals. Here immunoSEQ multiplex PCR was the method, and the copy in TCRdb shows in-frame clones only, minus some. Altogether under 350,000 clones are present, roughly 84% being singletons, with the ten largest covering about 17%. Material for sequencing was memory CD8+ T cells sorted from blood. Subset specified: CD45RO+ cells pooled with CCR7-negative TemRA cells. The receptor set was obtained from a man younger than 35 in good health.

The rearrangement uses TRBV25-1 and TRBJ1-6; D not certain. Per germline, CDR1 MGHDK and CDR2 SYGVNS. Trimming stripped 2 bases from V and 0 bases from J, with 8 bases between. The CDR3 runs to 16 residues. The DNA of the CDR3 is TGTGCCAGCAGTGAAAGGTTCGGCTCCTATAATTCACCCCTCCACTTT. Protein: CASSERFGSYNSPLHF.

This rearrangement joins TRBV9 to TRBJ2-2; D gene unclear. Germline loops: CDR1 SGDLS, CDR2 YYNGEE. This CDR3 is built from 12 residues. V gave up 7 bases and J gave up 2 bases, with 6 bases separating them. This CDR3 is CASSRNTGELFF. The CDR3, as DNA: TGTGCCAGCTCCCGAAACACCGGGGAGCTGTTTTTT.

V gene TRBV11-2 combines with J gene TRBJ2-7; D gene unclear. Germline CDR1 reads SGHAT; CDR2 reads FQNNGV. The CDR3 covers 13 residues. V dropped 3 bases and J dropped 3 bases, with 9 bases sitting between them. Here the CDR3 reads CASSFLNDYEQYF. CDR3 DNA: TGTGCCAGCAGCTTTTTAAATGACTACGAGCAGTACTTC.

This clone has a single count. The chain joins TRBV2 to TRBJ2-3; D not certain. The CDR3 extends over 18 amino acids. Trimming stripped 7 bases from V and 2 bases from J, with 25 bases between. Germline CDR1 is SNHLY and CDR2 is FYNNEI. This CDR3 reads CASKVPPTGRAHTDTQYF. In DNA form, the CDR3 reads TGTGCCAGCAAGGTCCCGCCTACCGGCCGGGCCCACACAGATACGCAGTATTTT.

DNA for the CDR3: TGTGCCAGCAGCCCAGAGAGCGGTGGCTACACCTTC. It yields the protein CASSPESGGYTF. The rearrangement links TRBV6-5 to TRBJ1-2, with D uncertain. Germline values: CDR1 MNHEY, CDR2 SVGAGI. V lost 6 bases and J lost 7, with 12 bases in between. The CDR3 runs 12 residues.

The chain combines TRBV27 with TRBJ2-2; D gene unclear. Between the trimmed V and J ends, which lost 5 bases and 4 bases, there was a span of 8 bases. CDR3 size: 13 residues. The germline V gene has CDR1 MNHEY and CDR2 SMNVEV (reference sequence). This CDR3 reads CASSPTSTGELFF. The CDR3 nucleotides read TGTGCCAGCAGTCCAACGTCCACCGGGGAGCTGTTTTTT.

The chain carries TRBV10-3 and TRBJ1-1; no reliable D call. This CDR3 is built from 13 residues. V was clipped by 6 bases and J by 0 bases, with 8 bases between them. Germline-derived CDR1 and CDR2 are ENHRY and SYGVKD. The CDR3 loop reads CAIRGSLNTEAFF. DNA of the CDR3: TGTGCCATCAGGGGAAGTCTGAACACTGAAGCTTTCTTT.

The chain has TRBV13 and TRBJ2-7; TRBD2 agrees at 7 bases. The CDR3 extends over 15 amino acids. The germline V gene encodes CDR1 PRHDT and CDR2 FYEKMQ (reference sequence). J was trimmed by 7 bases and V by 3 bases; bases with no gene match: 12. In DNA form, the CDR3 reads TGTGCCAGCAGCTTCTCCCTGCGGGAGAATGTTGAGCAGTACTTC. Amino acid sequence: CASSFSLRENVEQYF.

V usage is TRBV2 and J usage is TRBJ2-7; possible D gene TRBD1, 6 bases. This CDR3 has 13 amino acids. Trimming took 6 bases from V and 6 from J, leaving 15 bases between them. CDR1 is SNHLY and CDR2 is FYNNEI in the germline V gene. The CDR3 DNA sequence: TGTGCCAGCAGCCCTCGTTCAGGGGTCGAGCAGTACTTC. Translation gives CASSPRSGVEQYF.

The chain employs TRBV13 and TRBJ1-2; 7 nucleotides agree with TRBD1. This CDR3 spans 13 amino acids. The V gene end was trimmed by 4 bases and the J gene end by 6 bases; junction bases not matched to a gene: 5. Germline CDR1 reads PRHDT; CDR2 reads FYEKMQ (reference sequence). CDR3 region: CASSWTGTDGYTF. In DNA form, the CDR3 reads TGTGCCAGCAGCTGGACCGGGACAGATGGCTACACCTTC.

The J gene is TRBJ2-2, the V gene TRBV28, with D tentatively TRBD1 (5 bases). V lost 2 bases to trimming and J lost 5 bases, with 15 bases between them. The CDR3 extends over 16 amino acids. Germline CDR1 reads MDHEN; CDR2 reads SYDVKM. CDR3 in DNA: TGTGCCAGCAGTTTAAGGGGTTTGCGTGGAACCGGGGAGCTGTTTTTT. Translated: CASSLRGLRGTGELFF.

The V gene is TRBV7-8, the J gene TRBJ2-3; 10 bases are a match to TRBD1. The CDR3 spans 19 residues. The V segment lost 3 bases and the J segment 2 bases; nucleotides outside the gene matches: 14. The germline gives CDR1 SGHVS, CDR2 FQNEAQ. CDR3 protein: CASSFAGTGVGLYTDTQYF. CDR3 nucleotides: TGTGCCAGCAGCTTTGCCGGGACAGGGGTAGGGCTATACACAGATACGCAGTATTTT.

V is TRBV7-9 and J is TRBJ1-2; 8 nucleotides line up with TRBD1. Trimming at V came to 4 bases and at J to 0 bases, leaving 7 bases not matched to a gene. The CDR3 is 16 residues long. Germline CDR1 SEHNR, CDR2 FQNEAQ (reference sequence). The CDR3 loop reads CASSSLQGEANYGYTF. The CDR3, as DNA: TGTGCCAGCAGCTCCCTACAGGGGGAGGCTAACTATGGCTACACCTTC.

The chain recombines TRBV6-4 with TRBJ1-1; 8 bases map to TRBD1. There are 14 residues in the CDR3. CDR1 is MRHNA, CDR2 SNTAGT, per germline. V shed 8 bases, J shed 4 bases, and the junction held 9 bases outside the gene matches. DNA for the CDR3: TGTGCCAGCGTAGACAGGGGCCCAGGCACTGAAGCTTTCTTT. It yields the protein CASVDRGPGTEAFF.

The chain combines TRBV28 with TRBJ2-5; D unresolved. From germline, CDR1 is MDHEN and CDR2 SYDVKM. The V end was cut by 1 base, the J end by 4 bases, with 4 bases between. CDR3 length: 12 residues. This CDR3 reads CASSLFGETQYF. The CDR3 DNA reads TGTGCCAGCAGTTTATTTGGAGAGACCCAGTACTTC.

This clone came up once. This chain joins TRBV27 and TRBJ1-6; D remains unclear. Between the trimmed V and J ends, which lost 4 bases and 9 bases, there was a span of 7 bases. Germline lookup yields CDR1 MNHEY and CDR2 SMNVEV (reference sequence). The CDR3 extends over 12 amino acids. In DNA form, the CDR3 reads TGTGCCAGCAGTTCACAGAGTTCACCCCTCCACTTT. Its translation: CASSSQSSPLHF.

The rearrangement uses TRBV5-6 and TRBJ2-5, with TRBD2 as a possible D gene (6 bases). V was cut by 4 bases and J by 2 bases, with 18 bases left in between. The CDR3 has 16 amino acids. In germline, CDR1 is SGHDT, CDR2 YYEEEE. The chain's CDR3 is CASSVGTVVLQETQYF. CDR3 nucleotide sequence: TGTGCCAGCAGCGTAGGGACTGTAGTACTTCAAGAGACCCAGTACTTC.

This chain links TRBV6-1 with TRBJ1-4; tentative D call: TRBD1 (5 bases). Per the germline V gene, CDR1 is MNHNS and CDR2 is SASEGT. The CDR3 covers 16 residues. The V gene lost 2 bases and the J gene lost 8 bases, with 18 bases spanning the gap. The CDR3 DNA is TGTGCCAGCAGTGAAATCGACAGTGGGCTTCGGGAAAAACTGTTTTTT. Amino acid sequence: CASSEIDSGLREKLFF.

The chain recombines TRBV5-4 with TRBJ2-5; TRBD2 matches at 11 bases. Germline V gene lookup returns CDR1 SGHNT and CDR2 YYREEE (reference sequence). V shed 2 bases and J 2 bases; nucleotides not matched to a gene: 5. The CDR3 is 16 residues long. In DNA, the CDR3 is TGTGCCAGCAGCTTTCGACTAGCGGGGTGGCAAGAGACCCAGTACTTC. It translates to CASSFRLAGWQETQYF.

The V call is TRBV27, the J call TRBJ2-1, with a weak D call TRBD1 (6 bases). This CDR3 spans 13 amino acids. V was pared by 5 bases and J by 10 bases, with 15 bases between. CDR1 and CDR2 from the germline V gene are MNHEY and SMNVEV (reference sequence). The CDR3 is CASSPLGQNEQFF. For the CDR3, the DNA is TGTGCCAGCAGTCCGCTTGGACAGAACGAGCAGTTCTTC.

The chain links TRBV6-4 to TRBJ1-2; no clear D. In germline, CDR1 is MRHNA, CDR2 SNTAGT. Trimming took 0 bases from V and 7 from J, leaving 15 bases between them. The CDR3 has 15 residues. The CDR3 loop is CASSDSKFGSGGYTF. The CDR3 DNA follows: TGTGCCAGCAGTGACTCGAAATTTGGGAGCGGTGGCTACACCTTC.

In nucleotides, the CDR3 is TGTGCCAGCAGCGTAGCTAGGACAGAATATGGACCCTATGGCTACACCTTC. As protein: CASSVARTEYGPYGYTF. V is TRBV9 and J is TRBJ1-2; the D gene is possibly TRBD1 (6 bases). Germline values: CDR1 SGDLS, CDR2 YYNGEE. The CDR3 runs to 17 residues. The V end was cut by 0 bases, the J end by 4 bases, with 19 bases between. The variable domain in full, with the rest retrieved from reference TRBV9 and TRBJ1-2, is DSGVTQTPKHLITATGQRVTLRCSPRSGDLSVYWYQQSLDQGLQFLIQYYNGEERAKGNILERFSAQQFPDLHSELNLSSLELGDSALYFCASSVARTEYGPYGYTFGSGTRLTVV.

This clone was observed once. The J gene is TRBJ2-1, the V gene TRBV4-2, with a weak D call TRBD2 (6 bases). Germline lookup yields CDR1 LGHNA and CDR2 YNFKEQ. The CDR3 is 14 residues long. The V end was cut by 5 bases, the J end by 9 bases, with 17 bases between. CDR3 region: CASSFTTSVGEQFF. CDR3 sequence (DNA): TGTGCCAGCAGCTTCACGACTAGTGTGGGTGAGCAGTTCTTC.

V gene TRBV5-8 combines with J gene TRBJ2-7; D uncertain. Germline V CDR1 and CDR2: SGHTS, YDEGEE. V shed 4 bases and J shed 2 bases, with 10 bases lying between them. The CDR3 is 13 amino acids. CDR3 DNA sequence: TGTGCCAGCAGCCCCGGTGGAGCCTACGAGCAGTACTTC. It yields the protein CASSPGGAYEQYF.

The chain is built from TRBV27 and TRBJ2-5; D may be TRBD2 (5 bases). Germline-derived CDR1 and CDR2 are MNHEY and SMNVEV (reference sequence). Deletions cut 6 bases from V and 5 bases from J, with 22 bases between. This CDR3 is built from 16 residues. CDR3 in DNA: TGTGCCAGCAGCTATGTCACGGCTAGCTTGGTCGAGACCCAGTACTTC. Amino acids: CASSYVTASLVETQYF.

This chain links TRBV25-1 with TRBJ1-4, with D unclear. Per the germline V gene, CDR1 is MGHDK and CDR2 is SYGVNS. V was clipped by 4 bases and J by 7 bases, with 1 base between them. The CDR3 loop spans 10 amino acids. The CDR3, as DNA: TGTGCCAGCAGTGGTGAAAAACTGTTTTTT. Its translation: CASSGEKLFF.